Included here is one TCR beta chain sequence, with context. Its antigen is currently unknown. The data stem from a study of T cell responses to AZD1222 COVID-19 vaccine. General study findings and limits: Repertoire sampling happened only post peak T cell response. Donors in the cohort were predominantly white British and more often female, and clonal diversity was possibly underestimated. Increases in Spike-specific TCR breadth and depth were seen after two AZD1222 doses.

The germline V gene encodes CDR1 MNHNS and CDR2 SASEGT. After removal of 5 bases from V and 7 bases from J, the junction contained 6 bases not matched to a gene. CDR3 size: 15 residues. The table came from immunoSEQ multiplex PCR; TCRdb's copy has only in-frame clones and leaves some out. The table shows some 65,000 clones, with around 79% occurring only once. The sequence came from an adult in good health. The chain couples TRBV6-1 to TRBJ1-6; 9 nucleotides line up with TRBD1. This material consisted of peripheral blood, taken on day 0 of MenACWY control vaccination. The CDR3 bases are TGTGCCAGCAGTTCAGGGACAGGGAGGAATTCACCCCTCCACTTT. This translates into CASSSGTGRNSPLHF.